One sample yielded the 18 T cell receptor beta chains listed below, sequenced in a study of T-cell reconstitution after alpha-beta-depleted transplantation in children (dated by TCRdb to the mid-2010s). Read against the paper, the sample's treatment or condition label means: allogeneic hematopoietic cell transplantation with graft depleted of TCRalphabeta T cells and CD19 B cells. Libraries were made using PCR. The instrument given in TCRdb is Illumina HiSeq 2500. TCR libraries were prepared with molecular barcoding, using unique molecular identifiers to normalize TCRbeta repertoire quantification. TCRdb reworked the public reads: Q25 trimming with fastp, MiXCR clone assembly, productive beta chains retained. Every CDR3 protein is listed once, alongside the most common genes and DNA of its rows. This sample holds 530,000 or so distinct CDR3 sequences; about a quarter were observed only once. The ten top clones hold about 35% of the sample.

The sample was PBMCs, taken before TCRalphabeta/CD19-depleted stem cell transplant. The receptors come from a boy younger than two with Wiskott-Aldrich syndrome, due to receive a stem cell transplant.

The rearrangement links TRBV12-3 or TRBV12-4 to TRBJ2-7; 11 nucleotides align to TRBD2. J lost 5 bases, V lost 5 bases, and 8 bases had no gene match. CDR3 length: 15 residues. The CDR3: CASSIKTSGKDEQYF. The CDR3 DNA reads as TGTGCCAGCAGTATCAAGACTAGCGGGAAAGACGAGCAGTACTTC.

The table lists this clonotype with a few counts. The chain carries TRBV28 and TRBJ2-7; 7 positions agree with TRBD1. CDR3 length: 13 residues. V was pared by 7 bases and J by 6 bases, with 9 bases of the junction left unmatched. CDR1 MDHEN and CDR2 SYDVKM come from the germline V gene. Written as DNA, the CDR3 is TGTGCCAGCATACATGACAGGGCGCGCGAGCAGTACTTC. Protein: CASIHDRAREQYF.

The chain uses TRBV19 and TRBJ2-2; 9 positions agree with TRBD2. The CDR3 is 18 residues long. The trim removed 6 bases at V and 6 bases at J, leaving 17 bases unmatched. Germline assignment: CDR1 LNHDA and CDR2 SQIVND (reference sequence). The CDR3 here is CASSAMWIAGVRAGELFF. The CDR3 DNA sequence: TGTGCCAGTAGCGCGATGTGGATAGCGGGAGTCCGCGCCGGGGAGCTGTTTTTT.

With regard to this clonotype: This may come from a read error, since a much larger clone is one base off. The V gene is TRBV28, the J gene TRBJ2-2; D gene ambiguous. The germline gives CDR1 MDHEN, CDR2 SYDVKM. V was pared by 7 bases and J by 3 bases, with 3 bases between. The CDR3 sequence is 11 residues long. CDR3: CASMDTGELFF. CDR3 coding DNA: TGTGCCAGCATGGACACCGGGGAGCTGTTTTTT.

In this sample, this clonotype turned up a few times. The CDR3 coding sequence is TGCGCCAGCAGCTTAACAAGCTGGGTAAGCTCCTACAATGAGCAGTTCTTC. It encodes CASSLTSWVSSYNEQFF. V is TRBV5-1 and J is TRBJ2-1; D gene ambiguous. The CDR3 runs to 17 residues. Trimming removed 2 bases from V and 0 bases from J, with 15 bases in between. From germline, CDR1 is SGHRS and CDR2 YFSETQ. Full variable domain (missing parts from reference TRBV5-1 and TRBJ2-1): KAGVTQTPRYLIKTRGQQVTLSCSPISGHRSVSWYQQTPGQGLQFLFEYFSETQRNKGNFPGRFSGRQFSNSRSEMNVSTLELGDSALYLCASSLTSWVSSYNEQFFGPGTRLTVL.

This rearrangement joins TRBV20-1 to TRBJ1-5, with TRBD1 matching over 9 bases. The CDR3 totals 17 residues. Germline values: CDR1 DFQATT, CDR2 SNEGSKA (reference sequence). The ends lost 3 bases at V and 6 bases at J; junction bases unmatched: 15. The CDR3: CSARRTGTGPFGQPQHF. DNA of the CDR3: TGCAGTGCTAGGAGAACCGGGACAGGGCCTTTCGGTCAGCCCCAGCATTTT.

The rearrangement links TRBV15 to TRBJ2-3; TRBD2 matches at 7 bases. Losses at the gene ends were 0 bases for V and 5 bases for J; bases not matched to a gene: 5. Germline values: CDR1 LNHNV, CDR2 YYDKDF (reference sequence). This CDR3 spans 15 amino acids. The CDR3 nucleotides are TGTGCCACCAGCAGAGAGACCGTAGCGGGAGATACGCAGTATTTT. Protein sequence: CATSRETVAGDTQYF.

A few counts support this clonotype. The V gene is TRBV5-1, the J gene TRBJ2-1, with 11 positions matching TRBD2. Unmatched junction bases numbered 10, after V lost 4 bases and J lost 7 bases. CDR3 length: 16 residues. In germline, CDR1 is SGHRS, CDR2 YFSETQ. The CDR3 sequence: CASSGILAGAGNEQFF. In DNA form, the CDR3 reads TGCGCCAGCAGCGGAATACTAGCGGGAGCAGGGAATGAGCAGTTCTTC. The variable domain in full, with the rest retrieved from reference TRBV5-1 and TRBJ2-1, is KAGVTQTPRYLIKTRGQQVTLSCSPISGHRSVSWYQQTPGQGLQFLFEYFSETQRNKGNFPGRFSGRQFSNSRSEMNVSTLELGDSALYLCASSGILAGAGNEQFFGPGTRLTVL.

This chain links TRBV7-8 with TRBJ2-1; the match to TRBD2 covers 12 bases. CDR1 SGHVS and CDR2 FQNEAQ come from the germline V gene. The CDR3 totals 17 residues. V shed 3 bases, J shed 8 bases, and the junction held 11 bases outside the gene matches. CDR3 residues: CASSLVRLAGGTDEQFF. The DNA for the CDR3 is TGTGCCAGCAGCTTGGTTCGGCTAGCGGGAGGGACAGATGAGCAGTTCTTC.

The J gene is TRBJ2-7, the V gene TRBV7-9; 8 bases agree with TRBD2. The CDR3 is 14 amino acids. Germline CDR1 reads SEHNR; CDR2 reads FQNEAQ (reference sequence). V dropped 6 bases and J dropped 2; count of bases not matched to a gene: 6. The chain's CDR3 is CASREREYTYEQYF. CDR3 sequence (DNA): TGTGCCAGCAGGGAGCGGGAGTACACCTACGAGCAGTACTTC.

J is TRBJ2-4 and V is TRBV20-1; D gene ambiguous. The germline CDR1 and CDR2 sequences are DFQATT and SNEGSKA (reference sequence). V lost 3 bases to trimming and J lost 2 bases, with 11 bases between them. This CDR3 is 14 amino acids long. CDR3 coding DNA: TGCAGTGCTAGGGCGTCTAACCCCAAAAACATTCAGTACTTC. Residues: CSARASNPKNIQYF.

The chain has TRBV7-3 and TRBJ2-2; no clear D gene. Germline-derived CDR1 and CDR2 are SGHTA and FQGTGA. V was pared by 5 bases and J by 6 bases, with 13 bases between. CDR3 length equals 14 residues. CDR3 sequence: CASSLSAAPGELFF. Here the CDR3 DNA reads TGTGCCAGCAGCCTATCGGCCGCTCCCGGGGAGCTGTTTTTT.

This clonotype has just a few counts. In DNA, the CDR3 is TGTGCCAGCAGTTTCCCTCTGACTAGCGGGGCCCTACAGGAGCAGTACTTC. This gives the protein CASSFPLTSGALQEQYF. The gene calls are TRBV12-3 or TRBV12-4 and TRBJ2-7, with 11 bases fitting TRBD2. Trimming cost V 3 bases and J 7 bases; bases outside gene matches: 14. This CDR3 contains 17 residues.

This clonotype has more than one count but fewer than ten. This chain links TRBV20-1 with TRBJ2-5, with D tentatively TRBD2 (6 bases). Germline CDR1 is DFQATT and CDR2 is SNEGSKA (reference sequence). The length of the CDR3 is 12 residues. With 3 bases removed from V and 5 bases from J, the gap between germline ends came to 10 bases. CDR3 sequence reads: CSARGRRETQYF. The CDR3 nucleotides read TGCAGTGCTAGGGGGAGGAGGGAGACCCAGTACTTC.

This clonotype has a handful of counts. The V call is TRBV14, the J call TRBJ2-2, with no clear D. Trimming took 1 base from V and 5 from J, leaving 8 bases between them. The CDR3 has 14 amino acids. Germline lookup yields CDR1 SGHDN and CDR2 FVKESK. The CDR3 reads CASSQVPVTGELFF. CDR3 DNA sequence: TGTGCCAGCAGCCAAGTACCAGTTACCGGGGAGCTGTTTTTT.

The V call is TRBV5-1, the J call TRBJ2-7; 11 bases map to TRBD2. CDR1 SGHRS and CDR2 YFSETQ come from the germline V gene. This CDR3 comprises 15 residues. J lost 4 bases, V lost 3 bases, and 6 bases had no gene match. CDR3 sequence (DNA): TGCGCCAGCAGCTCACTAGCGGGAGCCATATACGAGCAGTACTTC. Translation: CASSSLAGAIYEQYF.

In this sample, this clonotype turned up a few times. The chain carries TRBV18 and TRBJ2-1; 8 bases agree with TRBD2. The CDR3 sequence is 16 residues long. V shed 6 bases and J 0 bases; nucleotides not matched to a gene: 7. The V gene's germline CDR1 is KGHSH and CDR2 LQKENI. The CDR3 nucleotides read TGTGCCAGCTCCCGCAGCGGGAGCTACTCCTACAATGAGCAGTTCTTC. The encoded protein is CASSRSGSYSYNEQFF.

This clonotype was counted a few times. V usage is TRBV6-1 and J usage is TRBJ2-5; no clear D gene. Germline V gene lookup returns CDR1 MNHNS and CDR2 SASEGT. V was trimmed by 4 bases and J by 5 bases, leaving 5 bases between them. The CDR3 has 11 amino acids. CDR3 sequence: CASSGFETQYF. The CDR3 DNA follows: TGTGCCAGCAGTGGATTCGAGACCCAGTACTTC.